This TCR beta chain was recorded in a study of blood T cell repertoires in COVID-19 (dated by TCRdb to about 2020). For the study in its entirety: Collaborator samples came from the United States, Italy and Spain and covered acute and convalescent phases of COVID-19. The samples were drawn from two sources: the first 160 participants of the ongoing ImmuneRACE study, and 1,000 to 1,500 subjects contributed by 6 global collaborators. The material from the prospective study consisted of cDNA or gDNA derived from T cells, B-cell-depleted T cells, or PBMCs. The repertoires were made available in a free public database intended to serve as a resource for research on the immune response to SARS-CoV-2. Where available, HLA class I and class II types were obtained from metadata supplied by the sample provider rather than from assay-based typing. A de-identified subject ID, COVID-19 status, age in years and sex were almost always included in the sample metadata. Deeply sampled blood TCRbeta repertoires from subjects exposed to, actively infected with, or recovered from COVID-19 were included in the dataset. The paper's findings and limits, for the study overall: How much clinical and demographic metadata was included differed by source and by participant, and the metadata was provided uncurated.

The CDR3 starts with the cysteine, ends with the phenylalanine, and has 15 residues. Only CDR3 DNA is held: 45 bases, read in frame from base 1. The junction shows trimming of 3 bases on V and 5 bases on J, and the gene matches do not reach 4 bases of it. CDR1 is given as SGHAT and CDR2 as FQNNGV, both from the germline V gene. Enrolling through a virtual design, the prospective study's participants ranged in age from about 18 to 100 years and lived across more than 20 United States geographic areas. To assign participants to cohorts, the prospective study relied on clinical history that participants themselves reported in a screening survey and a study questionnaire. Mobile phlebotomists in the prospective study collected whole blood, serum and a nasopharyngeal or oropharyngeal swab from every participant. Participants in the prospective study had the option to provide additional blood draws and questionnaires over a roughly 2-month period. Blood samples from the prospective study were shipped frozen or at room temperature prior to DNA extraction.

For this clone: The antigen this receptor binds is unknown. No qualities accompany the bases; no much larger clone lies one base away.

The immunoSEQ Assay, a bias-controlled multiplex PCR, was used to amplify TCRbeta CDR3 regions from genomic DNA. In the original analysis: The number of nucleated cells in each sample was estimated by amplification of reference gene primers within the assay. To quantify the absolute abundance of each unique TCRbeta CDR3 rearrangement, sequence reads were collapsed and filtered. Productive Simpson clonality was computed per sample as the square root of Simpson's diversity index over productive rearrangements. TCRdb retrieved this table from immuneACCESS and kept in-frame rearrangements only. Not all clones are present; in checked studies, unresolved V genes account for under half, and no reason is known for the remainder. The V and J calls and clone size are taken from that table; D and trimming were inferred from the DNA. The table for this sample lists approximately 220,000 clones; around 87% of them were counted only once. The top ten clones comprise approximately 3.5% of the sample.

The TCR originated in a woman aged 18-29 years in a cohort exposed to, infected with or recovered from COVID-19 (not recorded which). The material sequenced was PBMCs or T cells enriched from blood (not recorded which). The sequence is built from TRBV11-2 and TRBJ2-5; 12 bases in between match TRBD1. The DNA sequence is given as TGTGCCAGCAGCTTCGGGACAGGGGGCCGGGAGACCCAGTACTTC. Its coded protein is CASSFGTGGRETQYF.